Listed here are 6 T cell receptor beta chains from one sample, sequenced in a study of T cells in Graves' hyperthyroidism and ophthalmopathy. TCR beta CDR3 regions were amplified from RNA. First-round RT-PCR targeting the TCR CDR3 was performed with the HTBI primer set. TCRdb analysed the multiplex PCR reads with MiXCR anew, one entry per CDR3 protein. The table records around 600,000 distinct CDR3 sequences, roughly 46% of them present only once. Sequencing input: peripheral blood or thyroid tissue (not recorded which). These receptors all stem from an adult man with Graves' disease, either hyperthyroidism or ophthalmopathy (not recorded which).

In its sample, this clonotype was seen many times. The rearrangement links TRBV6-5 to TRBJ1-1; tentative D call: TRBD1 (6 bases). There are 15 residues in the CDR3. V shed 5 bases and J shed 0 bases, with 13 bases lying between them. CDR1 is MNHEY, CDR2 SVGAGI, per germline. CDR3 loop: CASSTPDSLNTEAFF. For the CDR3, the DNA is TGTGCCAGCAGTACACCGGACAGCTTGAACACTGAAGCTTTCTTT.

This clonotype was counted ten times or more. The chain recombines TRBV20-1 with TRBJ2-6; weak D call: TRBD1 (5 bases). The V end lost 4 bases, the J end lost 4 bases, and 8 bases lay between the germline ends. Germline V lookup: CDR1 DFQATT, CDR2 SNEGSKA (reference sequence). The CDR3 consists of 13 residues. The DNA of the CDR3 is TGCAGTGCTAAAGGGGCGGGGGCCAACGTCCTGACTTTC. This codes for CSAKGAGANVLTF.

J is TRBJ1-1 and V is TRBV12-3 or TRBV12-4, with D possibly TRBD1 on 5 matching bases. This CDR3 comprises 16 residues. Trimming took 5 bases from V and 6 from J, leaving 22 bases between them. The CDR3 DNA sequence: TGTGCCAGCAGTGGCCTTACAGTGAGGGGAATTGCTGAAGCTTTCTTT. This sequence encodes CASSGLTVRGIAEAFF.

This sequence joins TRBV12-5 and TRBJ1-6; possible D gene TRBD1, 6 bases. Deletions cut 3 bases from V and 8 bases from J, with 11 bases between. The CDR3 length is 14 residues. CDR1 and CDR2 from the germline V gene are LGHNT and FRNRAP. For the CDR3, the DNA is TGTGCTAGTGGTTTAGGCAGGGGAGATTCACCCCTCCACTTT. Translation gives CASGLGRGDSPLHF.

This clonotype was recorded at least ten times. The chain links TRBV7-9 to TRBJ2-7; perhaps D is TRBD1 or TRBD2 (6 bases each). The CDR3 consists of 13 residues. V was pared by 0 bases and J by 7 bases, with 10 bases between. Germline V gives CDR1 SEHNR, CDR2 FQNEAQ (reference sequence). The CDR3 coding sequence is TGTGCCAGCAGCTTAGCGGGGGGCGGAGAGCAGTACTTC. Residues: CASSLAGGGEQYF. Full variable domain (outside the CDR3, taken from reference TRBV7-9 and TRBJ2-7): DTGVSQNPRHKITKRGQNVTFRCDPISEHNRLYWYRQTLGQGPEFLTYFQNEAQLEKSRLLSDRFSAERPKGSFSTLEIQRTEQGDSAMYLCASSLAGGGEQYFGPGTRLTVT.

The sample holds a few counts of this clonotype. The chain couples TRBV6-5 to TRBJ1-1; no clear D. In germline, CDR1 is MNHEY, CDR2 SVGAGI. This CDR3 spans 15 amino acids. V lost 0 bases to trimming and J lost 3 bases, with 11 bases between them. This CDR3 reads CASSYSTGMDTEAFF. The CDR3 nucleotides read TGTGCCAGCAGTTACTCGACGGGAATGGACACTGAAGCTTTCTTT.